This T cell receptor (beta chain) stems from a study of neurological immune-mediated disorders. Each TCR transcript was tagged with a 10-nucleotide random UMI during 5'RACE. One entry per CDR3 protein results from TCRdb running MiXCR on the 5' RACE reads. The sample consists of 44,000 or so distinct CDR3 sequences, roughly 6.3% of them appearing once. This clonotype was recorded at least ten times. For the sorted libraries, over 800,000 CD4+ or CD8+ T cells were used. The source of this sequence is a woman aged 40 to 50 in good health. The sequenced sample consisted of CD4+ T cells from blood.

The CDR3 sequence: CSARESGGGQFF. CDR3 in DNA: TGCAGTGCTAGAGAATCCGGGGGTGGGCAGTTCTTC. This chain links TRBV20-1 with TRBJ2-1; TRBD2 might be the D (6 bases). This CDR3 region has 12 residues. CDR1 is DFQATT, CDR2 SNEGSKA, per germline (reference sequence). The V end lost 0 bases, the J end lost 12 bases, and 12 bases lay between the germline ends.